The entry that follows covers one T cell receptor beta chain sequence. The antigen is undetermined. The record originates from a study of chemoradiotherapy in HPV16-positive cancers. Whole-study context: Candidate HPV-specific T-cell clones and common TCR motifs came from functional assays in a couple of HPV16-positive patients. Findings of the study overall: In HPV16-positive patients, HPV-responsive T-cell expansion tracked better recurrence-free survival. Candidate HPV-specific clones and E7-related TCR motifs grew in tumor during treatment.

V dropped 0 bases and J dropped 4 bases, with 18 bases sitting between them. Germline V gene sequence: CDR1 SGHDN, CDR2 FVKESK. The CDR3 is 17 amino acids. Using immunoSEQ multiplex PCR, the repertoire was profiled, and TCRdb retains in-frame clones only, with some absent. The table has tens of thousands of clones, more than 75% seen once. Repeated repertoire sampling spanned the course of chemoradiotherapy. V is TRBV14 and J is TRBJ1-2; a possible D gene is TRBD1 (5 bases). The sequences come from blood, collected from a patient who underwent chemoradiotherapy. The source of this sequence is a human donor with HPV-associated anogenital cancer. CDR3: CASSQEIGANLGYGYTF. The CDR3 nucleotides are TGTGCCAGCAGCCAAGAGATCGGGGCCAATCTCGGCTATGGCTACACCTTC.